This T cell receptor beta chain was sequenced for a study of shared clonotypes between healthy human individuals. Findings and limits, study-wide: Compared with memory subsets, naive subsets generally had larger estimated richness.

Partitioning of CD4+ cells yielded a CD45RA+ naive subset and a CD45RA-negative memory subset. With regard to this clone: Its antigen is undetermined.

TCRdb's copy holds only in-frame clones and misses some; the assay was immunoSEQ multiplex PCR. The top ten clones hold roughly 0.13% of a sample with some 2 million clones, roughly 95% of them seen once. Trimming removed 4 bases from V and 8 bases from J, with 11 bases in between. CDR1 is SQVTM and CDR2 is ANQGSEA in the germline V gene. The CDR3 is 12 residues long. The receptor's source is a man younger than 35 in good health. Specimen: naive CD4+ T cells sorted from blood. Stated subset: CD45RA+ positively selected. The chain carries TRBV29-1 and TRBJ2-2, with a weak D call TRBD1 (6 bases). The CDR3 bases are TGCAGCGTTGCAAACAGGGCGGGGGAGCTGTTTTTT. Protein product: CSVANRAGELFF.